This entry features one TCR beta chain sequence. Its target is not known. The sample originates from a study of cytomegalovirus exposure and HLA in healthy donors. Overall study results and limits: Donors belonging to an Asian-associated ancestry cluster reportedly showed fewer N-insertions in productive TCRs than the approximately 670-donor mean, according to what a later analysis found. Other equally common chains were less clonally expanded than HLA-associated TCR beta chains, a later analysis showed. Association of around 17,000 TCR beta sequences with HLA alleles was found at 0.05 false discovery rate in a later analysis.

Germline V CDR1 and CDR2: LGHNA, YSLEER. Germline trimming cut 0 bases from V and 5 bases from J; bases unmatched to any gene: 11. The length of the CDR3 is 18 residues. The PCR contained 60 Vbeta and 13 Jbeta primers. Sequencing was performed with immunoSEQ multiplex PCR; in TCRdb, only in-frame clones are kept and a portion is missing. The data show some 150,000 clones, 50% to 75% seen once. The receptor comes from a middle-aged woman in good health and CMV-seronegative. The chain is built from TRBV4-3 and TRBJ2-2; 8 bases align to TRBD1. The sequenced material came from PBMCs. The CDR3 loop is CASSQDRVTGGKTGELFF. In DNA form, the CDR3 reads TGCGCCAGCAGCCAAGATCGAGTCACAGGGGGAAAAACCGGGGAGCTGTTTTTT.